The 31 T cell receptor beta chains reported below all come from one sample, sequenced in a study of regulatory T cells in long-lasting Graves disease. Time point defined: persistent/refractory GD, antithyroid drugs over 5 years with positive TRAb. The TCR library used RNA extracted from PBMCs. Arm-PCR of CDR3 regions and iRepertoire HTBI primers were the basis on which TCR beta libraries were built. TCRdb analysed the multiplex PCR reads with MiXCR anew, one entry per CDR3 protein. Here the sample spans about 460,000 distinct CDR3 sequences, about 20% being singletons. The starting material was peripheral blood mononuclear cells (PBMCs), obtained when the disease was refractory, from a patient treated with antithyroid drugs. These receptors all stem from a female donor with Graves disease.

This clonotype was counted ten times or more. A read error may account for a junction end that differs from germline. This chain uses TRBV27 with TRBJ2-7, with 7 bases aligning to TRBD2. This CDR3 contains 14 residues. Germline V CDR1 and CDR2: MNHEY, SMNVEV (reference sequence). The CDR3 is CASSISSGGYEQYF. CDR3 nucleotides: TGTGCCAGCAGTATATCCTCGGGGGGCTACGAGCAGTACTTC.

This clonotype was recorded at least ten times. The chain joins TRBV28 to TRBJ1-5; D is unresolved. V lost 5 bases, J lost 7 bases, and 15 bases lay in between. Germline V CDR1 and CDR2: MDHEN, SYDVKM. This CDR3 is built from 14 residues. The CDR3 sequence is CASSTGNIDQPQHF. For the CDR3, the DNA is TGTGCCAGCAGTACCGGGAATATCGACCAGCCCCAGCATTTT. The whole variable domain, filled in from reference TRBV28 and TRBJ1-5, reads DVKVTQSSRYLVKRTGEKVFLECVQDMDHENMFWYRQDPGLGLRLIYFSYDVKMKEKGDIPEGYSVSREKKERFSLILESASTNQTSMYLCASSTGNIDQPQHFGDGTRLSIL.

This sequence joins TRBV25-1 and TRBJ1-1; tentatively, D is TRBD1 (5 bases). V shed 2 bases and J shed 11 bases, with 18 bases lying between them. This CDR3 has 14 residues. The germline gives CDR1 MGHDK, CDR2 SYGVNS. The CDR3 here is CASSEEAGQGTAFF. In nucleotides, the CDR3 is TGTGCCAGCAGTGAAGAAGCGGGCCAGGGTACGGCTTTCTTT.

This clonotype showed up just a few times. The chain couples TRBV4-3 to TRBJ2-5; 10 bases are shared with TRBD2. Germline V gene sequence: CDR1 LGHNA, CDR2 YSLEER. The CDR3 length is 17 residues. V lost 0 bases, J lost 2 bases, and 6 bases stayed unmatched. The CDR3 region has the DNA TGCGCCAGCAGCCAAGATTGGGGACTAGCGAATCAAGAGACCCAGTACTTC. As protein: CASSQDWGLANQETQYF.

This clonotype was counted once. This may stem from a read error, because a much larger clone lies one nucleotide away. The CDR3 bases are TGTGCCGGCAGCCCCATCACAGGCCGGGATCAGCCCCAGCATTTT. The encoded protein is CAGSPITGRDQPQHF. The chain combines TRBV7-2 with TRBJ1-5; perhaps TRBD1 as D (5 bases). The CDR3 covers 15 residues. Germline CDR1 SGHTA, CDR2 FQGNSA.

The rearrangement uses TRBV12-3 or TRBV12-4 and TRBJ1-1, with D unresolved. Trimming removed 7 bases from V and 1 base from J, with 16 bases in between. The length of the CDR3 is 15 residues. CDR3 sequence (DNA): TGTGCCAGCACCCTTAGAACACCTAGGAACACTGAAGCTTTCTTT. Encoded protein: CASTLRTPRNTEAFF.

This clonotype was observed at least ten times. In DNA form, the CDR3 reads TGTGCCAGCGGGATTTTCTACGAGCAGTACTTC. As protein: CASGIFYEQYF. The chain recombines TRBV12-3 or TRBV12-4 with TRBJ2-7, with D unresolved. V lost 8 bases and J 3 bases, leaving 8 bases between the germline ends. The CDR3 totals 11 residues.

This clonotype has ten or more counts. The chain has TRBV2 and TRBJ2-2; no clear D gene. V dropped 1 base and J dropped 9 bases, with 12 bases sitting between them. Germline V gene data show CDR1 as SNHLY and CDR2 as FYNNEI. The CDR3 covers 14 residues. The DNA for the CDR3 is TGTGCCAGCAGTGAAGGGGGTGTTCACCGGGAGCTGTTTTTT. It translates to CASSEGGVHRELFF.

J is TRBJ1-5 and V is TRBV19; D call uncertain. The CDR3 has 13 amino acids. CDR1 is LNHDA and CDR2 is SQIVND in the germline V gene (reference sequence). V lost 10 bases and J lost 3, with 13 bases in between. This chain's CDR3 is CATRGGINQPQHF. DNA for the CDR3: TGTGCCACCCGGGGAGGGATCAATCAGCCCCAGCATTTT.

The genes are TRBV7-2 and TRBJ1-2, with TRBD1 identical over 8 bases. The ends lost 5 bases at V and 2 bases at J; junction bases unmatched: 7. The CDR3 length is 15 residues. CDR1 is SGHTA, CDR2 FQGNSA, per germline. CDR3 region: CASSQRTGHNYGYTF. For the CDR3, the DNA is TGTGCCAGCAGCCAAAGGACAGGGCACAACTATGGCTACACCTTC.

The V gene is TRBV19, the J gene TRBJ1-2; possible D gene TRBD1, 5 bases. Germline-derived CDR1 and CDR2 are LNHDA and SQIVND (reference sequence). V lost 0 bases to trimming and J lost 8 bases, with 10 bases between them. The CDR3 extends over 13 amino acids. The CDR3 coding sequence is TGTGCCAGTAGTATAGACAGGGAGGAGGGCTACACCTTC. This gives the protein CASSIDREEGYTF.

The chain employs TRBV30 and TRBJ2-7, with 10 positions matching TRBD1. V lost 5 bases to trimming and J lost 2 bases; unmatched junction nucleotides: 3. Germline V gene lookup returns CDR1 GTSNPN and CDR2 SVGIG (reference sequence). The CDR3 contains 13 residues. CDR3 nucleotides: TGTGCCTGGGGACAGGGGGGAGCCTACGAGCAGTACTTC. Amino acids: CAWGQGGAYEQYF.

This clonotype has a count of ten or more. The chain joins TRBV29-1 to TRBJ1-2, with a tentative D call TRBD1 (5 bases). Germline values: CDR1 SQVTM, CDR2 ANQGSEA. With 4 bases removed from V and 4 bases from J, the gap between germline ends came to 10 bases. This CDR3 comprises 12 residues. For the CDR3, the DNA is TGCAGCGTTGTGGACACCTCCTATGGCTACACCTTC. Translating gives CSVVDTSYGYTF.

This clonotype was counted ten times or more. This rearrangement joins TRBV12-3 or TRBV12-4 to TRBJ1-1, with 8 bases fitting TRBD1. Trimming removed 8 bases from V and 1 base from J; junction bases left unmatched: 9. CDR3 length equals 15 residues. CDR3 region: CASRRQGISNTEAFF. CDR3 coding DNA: TGTGCCAGCCGTAGACAGGGGATCTCGAACACTGAAGCTTTCTTT.

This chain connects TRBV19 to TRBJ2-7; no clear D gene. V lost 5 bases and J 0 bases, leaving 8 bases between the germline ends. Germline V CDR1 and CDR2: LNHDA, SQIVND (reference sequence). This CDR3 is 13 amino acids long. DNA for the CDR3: TGTGCCAGTAGTGAGACGATCTCCTACGAGCAGTACTTC. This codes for CASSETISYEQYF.

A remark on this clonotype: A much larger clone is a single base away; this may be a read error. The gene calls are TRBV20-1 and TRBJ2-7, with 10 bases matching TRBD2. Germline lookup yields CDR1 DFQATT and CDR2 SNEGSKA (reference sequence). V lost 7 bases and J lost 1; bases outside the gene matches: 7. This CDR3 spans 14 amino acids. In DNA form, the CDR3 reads TGCAGTGTTTGCCTAGCGGGGGAATCCTACGAGCAGTACTTC. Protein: CSVCLAGESYEQYF.

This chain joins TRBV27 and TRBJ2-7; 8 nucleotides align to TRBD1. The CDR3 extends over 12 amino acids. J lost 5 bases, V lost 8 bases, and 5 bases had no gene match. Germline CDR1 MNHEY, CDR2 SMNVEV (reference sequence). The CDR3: CASRDRGHEQYF. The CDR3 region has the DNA TGTGCCAGCCGTGACAGGGGACACGAGCAGTACTTC.

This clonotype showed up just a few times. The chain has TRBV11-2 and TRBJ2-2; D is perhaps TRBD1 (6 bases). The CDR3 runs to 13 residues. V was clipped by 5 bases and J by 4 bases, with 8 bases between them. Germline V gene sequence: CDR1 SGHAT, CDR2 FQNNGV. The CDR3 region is CASSTGSTGELFF. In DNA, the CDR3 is TGTGCCAGCAGCACAGGGTCCACCGGGGAGCTGTTTTTT.

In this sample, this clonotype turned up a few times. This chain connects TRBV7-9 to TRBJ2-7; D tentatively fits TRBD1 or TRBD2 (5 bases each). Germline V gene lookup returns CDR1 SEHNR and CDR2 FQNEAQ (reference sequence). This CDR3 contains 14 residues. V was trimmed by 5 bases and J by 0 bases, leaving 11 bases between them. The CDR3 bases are TGTGCCAGCAGCCCGGGACGGCCCTCCTACGAGCAGTACTTC. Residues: CASSPGRPSYEQYF. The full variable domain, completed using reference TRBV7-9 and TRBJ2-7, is DTGVSQNPRHKITKRGQNVTFRCDPISEHNRLYWYRQTLGQGPEFLTYFQNEAQLEKSRLLSDRFSAERPKGSFSTLEIQRTEQGDSAMYLCASSPGRPSYEQYFGPGTRLTVT.

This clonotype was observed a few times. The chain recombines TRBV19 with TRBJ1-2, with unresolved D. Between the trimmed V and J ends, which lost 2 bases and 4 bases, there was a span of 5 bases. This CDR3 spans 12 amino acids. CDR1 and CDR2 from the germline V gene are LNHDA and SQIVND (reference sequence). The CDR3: CASSILSYGYTF. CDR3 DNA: TGTGCCAGTAGTATATTGAGCTATGGCTACACCTTC.

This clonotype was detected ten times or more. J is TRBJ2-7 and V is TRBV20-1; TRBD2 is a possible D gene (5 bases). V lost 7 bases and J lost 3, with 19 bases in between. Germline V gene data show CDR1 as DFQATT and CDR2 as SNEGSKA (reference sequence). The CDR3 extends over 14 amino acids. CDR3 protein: CSVSGSVTLYEQYF. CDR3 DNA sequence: TGCAGTGTGTCGGGATCCGTAACCCTCTACGAGCAGTACTTC.

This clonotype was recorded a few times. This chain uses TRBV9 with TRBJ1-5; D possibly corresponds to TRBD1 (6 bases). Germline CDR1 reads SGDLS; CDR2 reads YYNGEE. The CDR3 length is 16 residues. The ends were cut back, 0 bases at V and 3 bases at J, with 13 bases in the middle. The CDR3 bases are TGTGCCAGCAGCGTAGGGCGGGGGGCGAACAATCAGCCCCAGCATTTT. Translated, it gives CASSVGRGANNQPQHF.

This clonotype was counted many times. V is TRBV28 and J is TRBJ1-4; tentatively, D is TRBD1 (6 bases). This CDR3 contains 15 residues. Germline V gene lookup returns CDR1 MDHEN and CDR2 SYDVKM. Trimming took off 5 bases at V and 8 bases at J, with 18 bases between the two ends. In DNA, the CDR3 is TGTGCCAGCAGTCTTTCCAGGGGAGGTAACGAAAAACTGTTTTTT. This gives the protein CASSLSRGGNEKLFF.

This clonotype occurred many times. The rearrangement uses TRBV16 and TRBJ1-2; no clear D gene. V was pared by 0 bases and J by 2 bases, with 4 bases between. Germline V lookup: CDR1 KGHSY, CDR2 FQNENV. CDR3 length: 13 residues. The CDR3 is CASSQSGNYGYTF. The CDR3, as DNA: TGTGCCAGCAGCCAATCGGGGAACTATGGCTACACCTTC.

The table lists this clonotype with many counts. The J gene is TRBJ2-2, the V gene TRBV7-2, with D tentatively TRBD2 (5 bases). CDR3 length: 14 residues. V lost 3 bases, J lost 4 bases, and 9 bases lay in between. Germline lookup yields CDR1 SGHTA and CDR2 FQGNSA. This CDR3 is CASSFAGFTGELFF. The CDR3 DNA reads TGTGCCAGCAGCTTTGCGGGTTTCACCGGGGAGCTGTTTTTT.

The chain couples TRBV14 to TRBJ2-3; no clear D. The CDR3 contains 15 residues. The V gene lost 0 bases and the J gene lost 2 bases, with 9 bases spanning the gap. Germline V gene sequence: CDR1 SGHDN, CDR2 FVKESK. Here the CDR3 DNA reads TGTGCCAGCAGCCAAGAGGGCGACATCACAGATACGCAGTATTTT. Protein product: CASSQEGDITDTQYF.

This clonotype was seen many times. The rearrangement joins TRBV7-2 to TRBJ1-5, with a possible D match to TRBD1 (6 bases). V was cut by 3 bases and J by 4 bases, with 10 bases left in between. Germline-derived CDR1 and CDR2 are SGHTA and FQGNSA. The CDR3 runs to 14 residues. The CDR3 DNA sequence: TGTGCCAGCAGCTTGGGGACAAGTAATCAGCCCCAGCATTTT. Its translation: CASSLGTSNQPQHF.

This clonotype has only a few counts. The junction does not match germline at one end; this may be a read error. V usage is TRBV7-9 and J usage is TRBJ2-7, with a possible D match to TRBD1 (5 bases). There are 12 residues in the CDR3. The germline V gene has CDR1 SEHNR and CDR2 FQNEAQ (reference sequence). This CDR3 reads CASSLPQSGKNF. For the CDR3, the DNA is TGTGCCAGCAGCTTACCCCAGTCAGGGAAGAACTTC.

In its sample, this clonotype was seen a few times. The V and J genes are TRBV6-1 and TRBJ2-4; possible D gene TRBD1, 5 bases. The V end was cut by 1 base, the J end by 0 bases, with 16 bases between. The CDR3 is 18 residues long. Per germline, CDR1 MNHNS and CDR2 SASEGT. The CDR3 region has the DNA TGTGCCAGCAGTGAAGAAGTCCTCAGGGAATTAGCCAAAAACATTCAGTACTTC. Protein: CASSEEVLRELAKNIQYF.

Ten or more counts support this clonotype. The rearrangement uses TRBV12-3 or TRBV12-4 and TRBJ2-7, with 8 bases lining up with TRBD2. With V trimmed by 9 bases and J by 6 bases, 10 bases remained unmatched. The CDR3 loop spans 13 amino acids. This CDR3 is CASSPLAGREQYF. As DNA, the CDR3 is TGTGCCAGTTCTCCGTTAGCGGGACGCGAGCAGTACTTC.

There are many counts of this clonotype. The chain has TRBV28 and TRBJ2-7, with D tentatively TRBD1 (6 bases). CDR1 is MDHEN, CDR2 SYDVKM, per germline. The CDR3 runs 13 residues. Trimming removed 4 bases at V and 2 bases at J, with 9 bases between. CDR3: CASSWDTPYEQYF. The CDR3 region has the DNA TGTGCCAGCAGTTGGGACACCCCCTACGAGCAGTACTTC.